Reported below is one T cell receptor (beta chain). Investigators reverse transcribed all isolated RNA, so they sequenced expressed TCRB transcripts. TCRdb keeps only in-frame clones here, not all; method: immunoSEQ multiplex PCR. The sample consists of over 700,000 clones, 15% to 20% of them appearing once. Germline values: CDR1 SQVTM, CDR2 ANQGSEA. V shed 6 bases, J shed 5 bases, and the junction held 6 bases outside the gene matches. The CDR3 is 12 amino acids. This specimen belongs to a study of beta chain features in type 1 diabetes. The chain has TRBV29-1 and TRBJ1-1, with 7 bases lining up with TRBD1. Sequences were obtained from naive CD4+ T cells from blood. The sequence was obtained from a woman younger than 30 in good health. Here the CDR3 reads CSVRQGRTEAFF. In nucleotides, the CDR3 is TGCAGCGTGAGACAGGGTCGGACTGAAGCTTTCTTT. The full variable domain, rest sourced from reference TRBV29-1 and TRBJ1-1, is SAVISQKPSRDICQRGTSLTIQCQVDSQVTMMFWYRQQPGQSLTLIATANQGSEATYESGFVIDKFPISRPNLTFSTLTVSNMSPEDSSIYLCSVRQGRTEAFFGQGTRLTVV.